A single sample gave rise to the 4 T cell receptor beta chains below, sequenced in a study of cytomegalovirus exposure and HLA in healthy donors. Researchers ran the PCR with 60 Vbeta and 13 Jbeta primers. Sequencing was performed with immunoSEQ multiplex PCR; in TCRdb, only in-frame clones are kept and a portion is missing. Here the sample spans tens of thousands of clones, 70% to 85% being singletons. Sequencing used PBMCs. Every receptor here comes from a man aged 30 to 39 in good health and CMV-seronegative.

This clone was observed a single time. The chain joins TRBV5-6 to TRBJ1-1; D may be TRBD1 (5 bases). Trimming pared 4 bases from V and 5 bases from J, leaving 12 bases between. Per germline, CDR1 SGHDT and CDR2 YYEEEE. The CDR3 consists of 13 residues. CDR3 bases: TGTGCCAGCAGCGTACAGGTTTGGACTGAAGCTTTCTTT. This translates into CASSVQVWTEAFF.

The CDR3 nucleotides are TGTGCCAGCAGCTTGGGACAGGGGAAGATCGCCGGGGAGCTGTTTTTT. It encodes CASSLGQGKIAGELFF. V and J are TRBV5-8 and TRBJ2-2; 8 bases are a match to TRBD1. The CDR3 covers 16 residues. CDR1 SGHTS and CDR2 YDEGEE come from the germline V gene. Trimming at V came to 0 bases and at J to 6 bases, leaving 7 bases not matched to a gene.

The rearrangement uses TRBV5-4 and TRBJ1-2; 7 bases match TRBD1. Germline trimming cut 2 bases from V and 7 bases from J; bases unmatched to any gene: 8. Germline CDR1 reads SGHNT; CDR2 reads YYREEE (reference sequence). The CDR3 has 14 amino acids. The CDR3 reads CASSLTGTVGGYTF. For the CDR3, the DNA is TGTGCCAGCAGCTTAACCGGGACAGTCGGTGGCTACACCTTC.

V is TRBV5-1 and J is TRBJ1-6, with TRBD1 matching 9 bases. V was clipped by 0 bases and J by 7 bases; unmatched bases: 2. CDR3 length: 15 residues. The germline V gene encodes CDR1 SGHRS and CDR2 YFSETQ. CDR3 residues: CASSLGDRENSPLHF. CDR3 bases: TGCGCCAGCAGCTTGGGGGACAGGGAAAATTCACCCCTCCACTTT.